The 15 T cell receptor beta chains listed next were all sequenced from one sample in a study of blood T cell repertoires in COVID-19. Profiling relied on immunoSEQ multiplex PCR, and the TCRdb table lists in-frame clones only, not all of them. The sample yields 250,000 to 300,000 clones, roughly 85% seen once. The source material was peripheral blood. These receptors all stem from a woman aged 70-85 years with acute or convalescent COVID-19.

The rearrangement links TRBV5-1 to TRBJ2-5; TRBD2 is a possible D gene (5 bases). CDR1 SGHRS and CDR2 YFSETQ come from the germline V gene. V lost 4 bases and J 3 bases, leaving 10 bases between the germline ends. The CDR3 length is 13 residues. Written as DNA, the CDR3 is TGCGCCAGCAGCCACACTAGGGAAGAGACCCAGTACTTC. This encodes CASSHTREETQYF.

This clone is termed medium-sized. This chain joins TRBV27 and TRBJ2-7; D gene uncertain. Germline values: CDR1 MNHEY, CDR2 SMNVEV (reference sequence). This CDR3 comprises 13 residues. Deletions cut 1 base from V and 3 bases from J, with 7 bases between. CDR3 residues: CASSLYINYEQYF. The DNA for the CDR3 is TGTGCCAGCAGTTTATACATCAACTACGAGCAGTACTTC.

This chain connects TRBV18 to TRBJ1-6, with D tentatively TRBD1 (6 bases). The ends were cut back, 3 bases at V and 7 bases at J, with 13 bases in the middle. The CDR3 has 15 residues. From germline, CDR1 is KGHSH and CDR2 LQKENI. The CDR3 sequence: CASSPSDRENSPLHF. The DNA for the CDR3 is TGTGCCAGCTCACCTTCGGACAGAGAGAATTCACCCCTCCACTTT.

This clone was seen a handful of times. The chain uses TRBV5-1 and TRBJ2-2, with 7 nucleotides matching TRBD2. The V gene's germline CDR1 is SGHRS and CDR2 YFSETQ. The J segment lost 0 bases and the V segment lost 6 bases, leaving 8 bases of the junction unmatched. CDR3 length: 16 residues. CDR3 sequence reads: CASTFGGTTNTGELFF. The CDR3 nucleotides are TGCGCCAGCACCTTTGGGGGGACTACGAACACCGGGGAGCTGTTTTTT.

This chain links TRBV5-1 with TRBJ2-5; TRBD1 is a possible D gene (6 bases). Trimming shortened V by 5 bases and J by 5 bases, and 16 bases separated the two germline ends. Per germline, CDR1 SGHRS and CDR2 YFSETQ. The CDR3 is 14 residues long. The CDR3 region is CASSFGQRKETQYF. CDR3 nucleotides: TGCGCCAGCAGTTTTGGACAGCGGAAGGAGACCCAGTACTTC.

Comment on this clone: The germline gene is not matched at one end of the junction; a read error may be the cause. The chain combines TRBV18 with TRBJ1-2; 7 bases are a match to TRBD1. Germline V gene lookup returns CDR1 KGHSH and CDR2 LQKENI. The CDR3 has 12 residues. This CDR3 is CASSPEQGPLRF. In DNA, the CDR3 is TGTGCCAGCTCACCGGAACAGGGGCCTCTTCGCTTC.

The gene calls are TRBV27 and TRBJ1-6; 8 bases map to TRBD1. CDR1 and CDR2 (germline): MNHEY, SMNVEV (reference sequence). The CDR3 loop spans 15 amino acids. V gave up 6 bases and J gave up 8 bases; unmatched junction bases: 9. CDR3 loop: CASRPPDRGYSPLHF. In nucleotides, the CDR3 is TGTGCCAGCAGACCCCCCGACAGGGGATATTCACCCCTCCACTTT.

The J gene is TRBJ1-5, the V gene TRBV6-5; weak D call: TRBD1 (5 bases). CDR3 length: 15 amino acids. Germline V gene sequence: CDR1 MNHEY, CDR2 SVGAGI. Trimming removed 5 bases from V and 1 base from J, with 12 bases in between. CDR3 sequence reads: CASSRGGASNQPQHF. The CDR3 region has the DNA TGTGCCAGCAGTCGGGGGGGTGCGAGCAATCAGCCCCAGCATTTT.

The J gene is TRBJ1-2, the V gene TRBV2; 8 positions match TRBD1. Germline CDR1 reads SNHLY; CDR2 reads FYNNEI. The CDR3 is 14 residues long. J gave up 6 bases and V 3 bases, and 6 bases lay outside the gene matches. CDR3 nucleotides: TGTGCCAGCAGTGATGAACGGACAGGGAATGGCTACACCTTC. Amino acid sequence: CASSDERTGNGYTF.

The V gene is TRBV19, the J gene TRBJ1-5; 8 positions agree with TRBD1. CDR1 is LNHDA and CDR2 is SQIVND in the germline V gene (reference sequence). V dropped 3 bases and J dropped 2; count of bases not matched to a gene: 3. This CDR3 spans 15 amino acids. The CDR3 loop is CASSIRGRGNQPQHF. DNA of the CDR3: TGTGCCAGTAGTATCAGGGGGCGAGGCAATCAGCCCCAGCATTTT.

V gene TRBV7-2 combines with J gene TRBJ1-3; D uncertain. Germline CDR1 is SGHTA and CDR2 is FQGNSA. The CDR3 loop spans 14 amino acids. Trimming cost V 2 bases and J 0 bases, with 5 bases left between them. CDR3 DNA sequence: TGTGCCAGCAGCTTATACAGCTCTGGAAACACCATATATTTT. Protein product: CASSLYSSGNTIYF. The whole variable domain, filled in from reference TRBV7-2 and TRBJ1-3, reads GAGVSQSPSNKVTEKGKDVELRCDPISGHTALYWYRQSLGQGLEFLIYFQGNSAPDKSGLPSDRFSAERTGGSVSTLTIQRTQQEDSAVYLCASSLYSSGNTIYFGEGSWLTVV.

V gene TRBV19 combines with J gene TRBJ1-5, with a weak D call TRBD1 (5 bases). In germline, CDR1 is LNHDA, CDR2 SQIVND (reference sequence). Trimming stripped 1 base from V and 7 bases from J, with 14 bases between. CDR3 length equals 15 residues. The CDR3 DNA follows: TGTGCCAGTAGTATAGTGGGCAGGGATGGACAGCCCCAGCATTTT. Translation: CASSIVGRDGQPQHF.

The chain employs TRBV2 and TRBJ1-5; unclear D gene. Germline V gene data show CDR1 as SNHLY and CDR2 as FYNNEI. Trimming cost V 7 bases and J 0 bases, with 10 bases left between them. The CDR3 length is 14 residues. CDR3: CASNGGDSNQPQHF. CDR3 DNA: TGTGCCAGCAATGGAGGAGATAGCAATCAGCCCCAGCATTTT.

V and J are TRBV10-3 and TRBJ2-7; 9 nucleotides match TRBD1. This CDR3 contains 13 residues. Germline lookup yields CDR1 ENHRY and CDR2 SYGVKD. V gave up 5 bases and J gave up 5 bases; unmatched junction bases: 4. The CDR3: CAISKQGANEQYF. DNA of the CDR3: TGTGCCATCAGTAAACAGGGGGCTAACGAGCAGTACTTC.

This clone has only a few counts. The genes are TRBV6-5 and TRBJ1-2, with TRBD1 matching over 9 bases. J was trimmed by 6 bases and V by 6 bases; bases with no gene match: 2. The V gene's germline CDR1 is MNHEY and CDR2 SVGAGI. The CDR3 loop spans 12 amino acids. CDR3 coding DNA: TGTGCCAGCAGCGGGACAGGGAATGGCTACACCTTC. Protein sequence: CASSGTGNGYTF.